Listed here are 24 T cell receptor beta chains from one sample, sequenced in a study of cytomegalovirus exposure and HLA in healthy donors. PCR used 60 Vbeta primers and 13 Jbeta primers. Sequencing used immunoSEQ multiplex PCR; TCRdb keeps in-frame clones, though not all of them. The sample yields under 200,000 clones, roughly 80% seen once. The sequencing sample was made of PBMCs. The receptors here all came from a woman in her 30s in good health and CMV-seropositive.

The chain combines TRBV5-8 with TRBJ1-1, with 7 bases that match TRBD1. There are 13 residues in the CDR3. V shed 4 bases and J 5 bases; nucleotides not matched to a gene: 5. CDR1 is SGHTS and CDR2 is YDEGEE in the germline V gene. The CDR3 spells CASSIDRETEAFF. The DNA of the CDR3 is TGTGCCAGCAGCATCGACAGGGAAACTGAAGCTTTCTTT.

This CDR3 reads CASSAITGRTLYNEQFF. The CDR3 region has the DNA TGTGCCAGCAGCGCCATAACAGGGAGAACCCTCTACAATGAGCAGTTCTTC. V gene TRBV7-9 combines with J gene TRBJ2-1, with D tentatively TRBD1 (6 bases). CDR1 is SEHNR, CDR2 FQNEAQ, per germline (reference sequence). Trimming removed 5 bases from V and 3 bases from J, with 20 bases in between. This CDR3 is built from 17 residues.

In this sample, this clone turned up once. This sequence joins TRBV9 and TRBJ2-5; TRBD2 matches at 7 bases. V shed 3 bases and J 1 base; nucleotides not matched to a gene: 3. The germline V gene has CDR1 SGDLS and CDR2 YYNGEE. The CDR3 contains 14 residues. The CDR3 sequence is CASSAGGIQETQYF. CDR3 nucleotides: TGTGCCAGCAGCGCCGGGGGGATCCAAGAGACCCAGTACTTC. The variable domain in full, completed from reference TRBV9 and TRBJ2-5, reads DSGVTQTPKHLITATGQRVTLRCSPRSGDLSVYWYQQSLDQGLQFLIQYYNGEERAKGNILERFSAQQFPDLHSELNLSSLELGDSALYFCASSAGGIQETQYFGPGTRLLVL.

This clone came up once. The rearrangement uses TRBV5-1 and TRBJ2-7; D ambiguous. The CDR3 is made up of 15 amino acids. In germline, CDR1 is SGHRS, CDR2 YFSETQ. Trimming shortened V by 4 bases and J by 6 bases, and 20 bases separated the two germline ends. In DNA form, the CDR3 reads TGCGCCAGCAGCCCCGGCACCACCGAAACGGGCGAGCAGTACTTC. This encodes CASSPGTTETGEQYF.

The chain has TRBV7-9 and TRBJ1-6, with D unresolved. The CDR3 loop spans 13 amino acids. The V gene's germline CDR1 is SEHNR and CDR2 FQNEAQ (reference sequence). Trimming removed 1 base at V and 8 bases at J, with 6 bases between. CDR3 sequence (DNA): TGTGCCAGCAGCTTAGGCCCAGATTCACCCCTCCACTTT. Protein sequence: CASSLGPDSPLHF.

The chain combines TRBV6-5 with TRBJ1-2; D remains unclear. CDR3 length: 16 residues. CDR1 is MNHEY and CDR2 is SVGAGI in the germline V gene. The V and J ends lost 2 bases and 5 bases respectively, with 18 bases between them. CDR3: CASSYARIPGPYGYTF. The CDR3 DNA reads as TGTGCCAGCAGTTACGCCCGAATCCCGGGTCCATATGGCTACACCTTC.

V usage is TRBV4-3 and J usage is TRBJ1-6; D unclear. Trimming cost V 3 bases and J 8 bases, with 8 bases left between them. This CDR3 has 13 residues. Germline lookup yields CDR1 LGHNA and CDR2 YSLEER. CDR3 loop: CASSQDWDSPLHF. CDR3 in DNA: TGCGCCAGCAGCCAGGACTGGGATTCACCCCTCCACTTT.

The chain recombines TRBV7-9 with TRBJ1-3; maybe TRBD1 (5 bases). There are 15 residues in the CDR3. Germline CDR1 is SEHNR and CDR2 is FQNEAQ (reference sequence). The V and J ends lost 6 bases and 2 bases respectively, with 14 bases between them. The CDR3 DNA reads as TGTGCCAGCAGTCAGCGACAGCTCGCTGGAAACACCATATATTTT. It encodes CASSQRQLAGNTIYF.

CDR3 in DNA: TGCGCCAGCCGTCCCCCCTGGGGACAGACAAACATCAATCAGCCCCAGCATTTT. As protein: CASRPPWGQTNINQPQHF. The chain is built from TRBV4-1 and TRBJ1-5, with 7 bases identical to TRBD1. Germline V gene sequence: CDR1 MGHRA, CDR2 YSYEKL. CDR3 length: 18 residues. The J segment lost 3 bases and the V segment lost 8 bases, leaving 19 bases of the junction unmatched.

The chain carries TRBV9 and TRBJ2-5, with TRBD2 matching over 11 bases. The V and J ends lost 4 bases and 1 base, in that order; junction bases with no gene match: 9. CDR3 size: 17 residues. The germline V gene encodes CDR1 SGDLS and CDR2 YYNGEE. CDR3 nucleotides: TGTGCCAGCAGCACCCAAGGCGGACTAGCGGGCCAAGAGACCCAGTACTTC. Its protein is CASSTQGGLAGQETQYF.

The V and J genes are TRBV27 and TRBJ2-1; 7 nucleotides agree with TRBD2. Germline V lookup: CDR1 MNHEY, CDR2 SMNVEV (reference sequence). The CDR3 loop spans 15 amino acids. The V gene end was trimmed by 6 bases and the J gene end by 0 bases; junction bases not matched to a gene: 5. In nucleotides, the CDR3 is TGTGCCAGCAGGGGGGGGAGAGCCTCCTACAATGAGCAGTTCTTC. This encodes CASRGGRASYNEQFF.

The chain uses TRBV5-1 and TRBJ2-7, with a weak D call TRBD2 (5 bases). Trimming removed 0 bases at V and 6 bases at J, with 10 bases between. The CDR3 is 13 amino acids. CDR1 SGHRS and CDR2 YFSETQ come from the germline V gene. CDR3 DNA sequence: TGCGCCAGCAGCTTGGCCGTAGGGAGCGAGCAGTACTTC. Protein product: CASSLAVGSEQYF.

CDR3 amino acids: CASSPTGLAFTGELFF. CDR3 nucleotides: TGTGCCAGCAGCCCAACGGGACTAGCGTTCACCGGGGAGCTGTTTTTT. V usage is TRBV21-1 and J usage is TRBJ2-2; the table's D call TRBD2 went unverified against the DNA. TRBV21-1 is deemed a pseudogene. CDR3 length: 16 amino acids.

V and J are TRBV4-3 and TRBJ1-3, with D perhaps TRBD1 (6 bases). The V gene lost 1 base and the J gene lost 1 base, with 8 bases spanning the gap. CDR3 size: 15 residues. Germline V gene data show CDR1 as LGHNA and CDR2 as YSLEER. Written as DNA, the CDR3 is TGCGCCAGCAGCCAAGGTACAGGGTCTGGAAACACCATATATTTT. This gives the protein CASSQGTGSGNTIYF.

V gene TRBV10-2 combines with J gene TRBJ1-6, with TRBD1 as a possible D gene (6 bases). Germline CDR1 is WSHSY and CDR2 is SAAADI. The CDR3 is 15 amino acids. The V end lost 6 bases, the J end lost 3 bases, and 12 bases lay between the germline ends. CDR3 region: CASRHGTLYNSPLHF. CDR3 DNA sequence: TGCGCCAGCAGACACGGGACACTCTATAATTCACCCCTCCACTTT.

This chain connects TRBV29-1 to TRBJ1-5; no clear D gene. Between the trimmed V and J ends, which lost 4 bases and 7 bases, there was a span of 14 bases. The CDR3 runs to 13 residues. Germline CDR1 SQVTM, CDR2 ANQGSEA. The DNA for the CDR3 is TGCAGCGTTGGGGAGGGTTTTGGACAGCCCCAGCATTTT. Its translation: CSVGEGFGQPQHF.

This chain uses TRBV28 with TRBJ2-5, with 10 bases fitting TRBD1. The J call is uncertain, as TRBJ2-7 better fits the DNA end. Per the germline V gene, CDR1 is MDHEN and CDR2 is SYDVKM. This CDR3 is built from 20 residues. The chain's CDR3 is CASSSLRQGADGLAGYEQYF. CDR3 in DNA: TGTGCCAGCAGTTCCTTAAGACAGGGGGCGGACGGACTAGCAGGCTACGAGCAGTACTTC.

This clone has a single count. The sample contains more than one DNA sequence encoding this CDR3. Here the CDR3 DNA reads TGTGCCAGCAGCCTGTGGACTAGCGGGGATTCTTACAATGAGCAGTTCTTC. It yields the protein CASSLWTSGDSYNEQFF. The chain combines TRBV7-8 with TRBJ2-1, with TRBD2 matching 12 bases. The CDR3 runs 17 residues. From germline, CDR1 is SGHVS and CDR2 FQNEAQ. Germline trimming cut 5 bases from V and 4 bases from J; bases unmatched to any gene: 9.

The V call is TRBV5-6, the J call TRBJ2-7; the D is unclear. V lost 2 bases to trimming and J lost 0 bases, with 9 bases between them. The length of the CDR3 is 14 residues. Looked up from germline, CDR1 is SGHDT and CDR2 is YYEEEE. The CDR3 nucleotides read TGTGCCAGCAGCTTTTTCAGGTTCTCCTACGAGCAGTACTTC. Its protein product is CASSFFRFSYEQYF.

The CDR3 loop reads CASSQDLGQANYGYTF. Here the CDR3 DNA reads TGCGCCAGCAGCCAAGATCTTGGACAGGCTAACTATGGCTACACCTTC. This sequence joins TRBV4-3 and TRBJ1-2; 7 positions agree with TRBD1. CDR1 LGHNA and CDR2 YSLEER come from the germline V gene. With 0 bases clipped from V and 0 bases from J, the junction kept 4 bases outside the gene matches. The CDR3 is made up of 16 amino acids.

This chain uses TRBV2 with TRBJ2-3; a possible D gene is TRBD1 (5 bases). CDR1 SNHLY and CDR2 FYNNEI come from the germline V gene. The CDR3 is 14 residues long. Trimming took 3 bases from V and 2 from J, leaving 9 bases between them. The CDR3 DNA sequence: TGTGCCAGCAGTGAGGGGCAACCCACAGATACGCAGTATTTT. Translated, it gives CASSEGQPTDTQYF.

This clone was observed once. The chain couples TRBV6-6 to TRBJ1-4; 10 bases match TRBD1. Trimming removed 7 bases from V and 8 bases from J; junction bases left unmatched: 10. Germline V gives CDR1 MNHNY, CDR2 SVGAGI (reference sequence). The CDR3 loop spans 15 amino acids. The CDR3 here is CASKFDRGQKEKLFF. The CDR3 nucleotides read TGTGCCAGCAAATTCGACAGGGGGCAGAAGGAAAAACTGTTTTTT.

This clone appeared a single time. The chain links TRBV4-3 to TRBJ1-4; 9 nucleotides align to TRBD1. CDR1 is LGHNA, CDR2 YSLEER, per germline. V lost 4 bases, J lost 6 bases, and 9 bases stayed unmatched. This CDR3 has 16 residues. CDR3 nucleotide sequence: TGCGCCAGCAGCCGGCGGACAGGGGACGGTGATGAAAAACTGTTTTTT. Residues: CASSRRTGDGDEKLFF.

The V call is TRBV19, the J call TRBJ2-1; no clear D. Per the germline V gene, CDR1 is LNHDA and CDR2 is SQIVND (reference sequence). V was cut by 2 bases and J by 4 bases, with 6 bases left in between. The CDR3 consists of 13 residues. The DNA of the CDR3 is TGTGCCAGTAGTATACACAAGTACAATGAGCAGTTCTTC. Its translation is CASSIHKYNEQFF.